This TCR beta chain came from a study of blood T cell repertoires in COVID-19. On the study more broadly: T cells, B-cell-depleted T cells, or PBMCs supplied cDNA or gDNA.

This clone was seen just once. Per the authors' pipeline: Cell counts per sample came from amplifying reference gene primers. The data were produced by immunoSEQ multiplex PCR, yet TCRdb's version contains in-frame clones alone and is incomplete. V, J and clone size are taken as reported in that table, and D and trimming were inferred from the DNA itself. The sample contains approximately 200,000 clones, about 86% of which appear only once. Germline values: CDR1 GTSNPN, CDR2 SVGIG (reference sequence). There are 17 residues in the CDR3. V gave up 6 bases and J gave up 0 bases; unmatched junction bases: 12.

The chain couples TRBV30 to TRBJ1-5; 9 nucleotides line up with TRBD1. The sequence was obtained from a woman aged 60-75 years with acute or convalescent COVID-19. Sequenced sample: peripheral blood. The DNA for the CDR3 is TGTGCCTGTTCTCGACCCGGGACAGGGAATAGCAATCAGCCCCAGCATTTT. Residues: CACSRPGTGNSNQPQHF.